This TCR beta chain was recorded in a study of STAT3 mutations in large granular lymphocyte leukemia. The repertoire was sequenced with immunoSEQ multiplex PCR; TCRdb's copy has only in-frame clones and lacks some. The table shows about 24,000 clones, with approximately 94% occurring only once. Study-wide results and limits: In T-cell large granular lymphocyte leukemia, about half of patients showed multiple immunodominant subclonotypes.

As regards this clone: Its antigen remains unidentified.

Germline V gives CDR1 SGHTA, CDR2 FQGNSA. The V gene lost 5 bases and the J gene lost 0 bases, with 14 bases spanning the gap. This CDR3 has 17 residues. This chain connects TRBV7-2 to TRBJ1-6; D ambiguous. Material for sequencing was peripheral blood mononuclear cells. The source is a man aged 40-55 years with T-cell large granular lymphocyte leukemia. Some clones in this sample may be carry-over from other donors' samples. CDR3 DNA: TGTGCCAGCAGCCCCGGCCGGCCGAGCTCCTATAATTCACCCCTCCACTTT. Its translation: CASSPGRPSSYNSPLHF.